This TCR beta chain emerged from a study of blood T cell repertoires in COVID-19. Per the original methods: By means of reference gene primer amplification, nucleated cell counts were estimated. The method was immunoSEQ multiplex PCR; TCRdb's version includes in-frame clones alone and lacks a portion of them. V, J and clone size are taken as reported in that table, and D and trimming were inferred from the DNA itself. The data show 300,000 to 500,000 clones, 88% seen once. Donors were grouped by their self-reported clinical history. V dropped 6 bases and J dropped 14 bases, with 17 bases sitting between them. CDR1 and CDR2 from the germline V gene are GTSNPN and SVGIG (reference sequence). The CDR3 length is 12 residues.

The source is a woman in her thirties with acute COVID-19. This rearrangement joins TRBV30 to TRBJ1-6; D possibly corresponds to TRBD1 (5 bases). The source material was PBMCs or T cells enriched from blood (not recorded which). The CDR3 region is CACRQGSKALHF. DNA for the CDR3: TGTGCCTGCCGGCAGGGAAGTAAGGCCCTCCACTTT.